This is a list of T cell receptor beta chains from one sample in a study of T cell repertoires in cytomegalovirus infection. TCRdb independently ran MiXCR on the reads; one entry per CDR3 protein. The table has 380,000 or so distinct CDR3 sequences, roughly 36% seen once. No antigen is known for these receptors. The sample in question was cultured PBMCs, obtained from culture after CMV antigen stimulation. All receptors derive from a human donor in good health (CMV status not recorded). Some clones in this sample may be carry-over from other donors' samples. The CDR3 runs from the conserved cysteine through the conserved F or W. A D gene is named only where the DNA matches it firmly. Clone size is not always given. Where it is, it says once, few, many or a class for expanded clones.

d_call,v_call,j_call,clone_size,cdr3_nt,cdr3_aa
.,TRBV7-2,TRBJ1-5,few,TGTGCCAGCAGCTTGGGATCAAGGAGCAATCAGCCCCAGCATTTT,CASSLGSRSNQPQHF
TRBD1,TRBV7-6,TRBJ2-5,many,TGTGCCAGCAGCTCCACCCAGGGGGTCGAGACCCAGTACTTC,CASSSTQGVETQYF
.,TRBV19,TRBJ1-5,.,TGTGCCAGTAGTATTACTCAACACGGAGGCAATCAGCCCCAGCATTTT,CASSITQHGGNQPQHF
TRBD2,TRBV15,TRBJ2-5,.,TGTGCCACCAGCGCTAGACTAGCGGGAATAGAGACCCAGTACTTC,CATSARLAGIETQYF
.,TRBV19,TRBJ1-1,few,TGTGCCAGTAAGAAGGGTAGTGGGGACACTGAAGCTTTCTTT,CASKKGSGDTEAFF
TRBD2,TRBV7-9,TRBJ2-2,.,TGTGCCAGCAGCCCCCTCAGGACTAGCGGACCGAACACCGGGGAGCTGGTTTTT,CASSPLRTSGPNTGELVF
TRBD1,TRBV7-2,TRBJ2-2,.,TGTGCCAGCAGAACAATCGGACAGGGGGTTTCCACCGGGGAGCTGTTTTTT,CASRTIGQGVSTGELFF
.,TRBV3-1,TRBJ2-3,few,TGTGCCAGCAGCCCTCCCAGGGCGCCAGATACGCAGTATTTT,CASSPPRAPDTQYF
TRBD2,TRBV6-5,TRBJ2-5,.,TGTGCCAGCAAACTAGCGGGAGCTGCGGAAGAGACCCAGTACTTC,CASKLAGAAEETQYF
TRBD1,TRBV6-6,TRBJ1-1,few,TGTGCCAGCAACAGACAGGGGTACGCTGAAGCTTTCTTT,CASNRQGYAEAFF
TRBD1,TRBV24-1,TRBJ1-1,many,TGTGCCACCGCACCCGGGACAGGGACCAACACTGAAGCTTTCTTT,CATAPGTGTNTEAFF
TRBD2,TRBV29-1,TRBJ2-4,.,TGCAGCGTTGAATCGGGAGGAGCCAAAAACATTCAGTACTTC,CSVESGGAKNIQYF
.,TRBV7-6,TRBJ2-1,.,TGTGCCAGCAGCTTGACAGTGTATCGGGCCAATTTC,CASSLTVYRANF
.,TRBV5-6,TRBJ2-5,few,TGTGCCAGCAGCTTTATGGAGACCCAGTACTTC,CASSFMETQYF
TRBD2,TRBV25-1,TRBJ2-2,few,TGTGCCAGCAGTGAACTAGCGGGTCCGGGGGAGCTGTTTTTT,CASSELAGPGELFF
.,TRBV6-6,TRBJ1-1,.,TGTGCCAGCATGATGGACACTGAAGCTTTCTTT,CASMMDTEAFF
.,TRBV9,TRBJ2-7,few,TGTGCCAGCAGCGTAGCACCCAGCTACGAGCAGTACTTC,CASSVAPSYEQYF
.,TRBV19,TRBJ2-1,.,TGTGCCAGTAGTATTAATCCATCCTTATACAATGAGCAGTTCTTC,CASSINPSLYNEQFF
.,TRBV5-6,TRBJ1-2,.,TGTGCCAGCAGCTTCCTGGACAGACGTGATTATGGCTACACCTTC,CASSFLDRRDYGYTF
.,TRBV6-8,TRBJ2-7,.,TGTGCCACCCGAAATTACGAGCAGTACTTC,CATRNYEQYF
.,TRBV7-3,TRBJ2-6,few,TGTGCCAGCAGCTTAATGGCACGCGGGGCCAACGTCCTGACTTTC,CASSLMARGANVLTF
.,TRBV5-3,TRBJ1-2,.,TGTGCCAGCAGCTTGGAGTCAGGGAAGGGCTATGGCTACACCTTC,CASSLESGKGYGYTF
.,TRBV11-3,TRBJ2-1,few,TGTGCCAGCAGCTTAGAACACAATGAGCAGTTCTTC,CASSLEHNEQFF
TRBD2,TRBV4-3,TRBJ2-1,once,TGCGCCAGCAGCCAAGGGGGACTAGCGGGAGGTGAGCAGTTCTTC,CASSQGGLAGGEQFF
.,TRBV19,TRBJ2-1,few,TGTGCCAGTAGTATTTTCGGGGGAGGCAATGAGCAGTTCTTC,CASSIFGGGNEQFF
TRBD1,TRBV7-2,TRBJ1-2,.,TGTGCCAGCAGCTCGATGACAGGGGGCTACACCTTC,CASSSMTGGYTF
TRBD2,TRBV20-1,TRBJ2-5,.,TGCAGTGCAATGCCCGGGACTAGCGGGAGTCGGGAGACCCAGTACTTC,CSAMPGTSGSRETQYF
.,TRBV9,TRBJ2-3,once,TGTGCCAGCAGCGCCCTTTCCGGGAGCGCAGATACGCAGTATTTT,CASSALSGSADTQYF
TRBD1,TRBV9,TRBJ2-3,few,TGTGCCAGCAGCGCTTCCTTGGACAGGGGCACGCAGTATTTT,CASSASLDRGTQYF
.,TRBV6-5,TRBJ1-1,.,TGTGCCAGCAGTTACTCGCAGGAAATGAACACTGAAGCTTTCTTT,CASSYSQEMNTEAFF
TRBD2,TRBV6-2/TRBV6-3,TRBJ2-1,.,TGTGCCAGCAGTACCCCACCTAGCGGGAGGCTCCGTTTCAATGAGCAGTTCTTC,CASSTPPSGRLRFNEQFF
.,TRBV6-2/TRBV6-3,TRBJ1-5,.,TGTGCCAGCAGTTACAGGGGTGAGAGCAATCAGCCCCAGCATTTT,CASSYRGESNQPQHF
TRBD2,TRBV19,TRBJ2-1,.,TGTGCCAGTAGCGCGAGCGGGAGGACCTACAATGAGCAGTTCTTC,CASSASGRTYNEQFF